This section outlines one TCR beta chain sequence together with its context. This record belongs to a study of T cell changes during pregnancy in multiple sclerosis. CDR3 length: 15 residues. Trimming shortened V by 6 bases and J by 0 bases, and 15 bases separated the two germline ends. Germline assignment: CDR1 LNHDA and CDR2 SQIVND (reference sequence). Data came from immunoSEQ multiplex PCR; TCRdb stores just in-frame clones and leaves some out. Of nearly 110,000 clones detected, approximately 90% appear once; the ten largest clones hold 0.78%. This sequence originates from a female donor in good health, enrolled as a control in a pregnancy study. The V and J genes are TRBV19 and TRBJ2-7; TRBD1 is a possible D gene (6 bases). The sequences come from peripheral blood, collected in the third trimester of pregnancy. CDR3 DNA: TGTGCCAGTAGGGAAAGCGTGGGGGCCTCCTACGAGCAGTACTTC. Its protein is CASRESVGASYEQYF.